This record concerns one T cell receptor (beta chain) sequence. Each donor gave 9 to 10 milliliters of peripheral blood. The sample is drawn from a study of blood T cells in healthy people across ages. Alongside a J-beta primer mix, a sample-barcoded 5' primer served in a second PCR lasting roughly 6 to 11 cycles. MiXCR was run by TCRdb on the 5' RACE reads, yielding one entry per CDR3 protein. This table has about 640,000 distinct CDR3 sequences, about 54% appearing once. The sequenced sample was blood. This sequence originates from a man in his sixties in good health.

The CDR3: CASSPRQGGPGELFF. DNA for the CDR3: TGTGCCAGCAGTCCTAGACAGGGAGGGCCCGGGGAGCTGTTTTTT. V and J are TRBV12-3 or TRBV12-4 and TRBJ2-2; D could derive from TRBD1 or TRBD2 (7 bases each). V was shortened by 5 bases and J by 6 bases, with 16 bases between the two germline ends. CDR3 length: 15 amino acids.